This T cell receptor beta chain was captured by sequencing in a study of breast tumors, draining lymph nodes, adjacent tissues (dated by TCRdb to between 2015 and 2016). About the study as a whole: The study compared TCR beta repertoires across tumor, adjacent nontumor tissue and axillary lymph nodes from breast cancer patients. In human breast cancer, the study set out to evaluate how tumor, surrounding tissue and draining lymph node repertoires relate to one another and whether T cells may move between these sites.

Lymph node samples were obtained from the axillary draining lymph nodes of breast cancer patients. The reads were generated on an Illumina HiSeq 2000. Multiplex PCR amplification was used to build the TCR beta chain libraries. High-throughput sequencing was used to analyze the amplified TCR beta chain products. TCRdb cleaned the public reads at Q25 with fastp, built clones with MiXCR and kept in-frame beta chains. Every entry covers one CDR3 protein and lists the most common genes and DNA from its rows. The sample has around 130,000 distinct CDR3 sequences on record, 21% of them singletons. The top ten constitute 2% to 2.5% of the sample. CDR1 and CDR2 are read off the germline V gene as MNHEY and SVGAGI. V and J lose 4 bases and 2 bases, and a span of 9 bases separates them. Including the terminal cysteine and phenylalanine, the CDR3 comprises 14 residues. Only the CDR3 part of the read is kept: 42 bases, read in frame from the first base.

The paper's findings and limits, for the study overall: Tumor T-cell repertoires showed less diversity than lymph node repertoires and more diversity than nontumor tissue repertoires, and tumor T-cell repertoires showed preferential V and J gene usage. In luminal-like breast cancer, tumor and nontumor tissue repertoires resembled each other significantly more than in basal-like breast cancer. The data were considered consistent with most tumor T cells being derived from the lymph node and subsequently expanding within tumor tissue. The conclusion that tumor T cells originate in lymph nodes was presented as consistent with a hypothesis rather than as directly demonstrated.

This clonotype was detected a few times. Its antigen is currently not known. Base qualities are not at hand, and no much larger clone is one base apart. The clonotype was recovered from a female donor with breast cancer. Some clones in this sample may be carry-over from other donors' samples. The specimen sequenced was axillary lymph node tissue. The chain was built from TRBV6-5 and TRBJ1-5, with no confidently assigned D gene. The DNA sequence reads TGTGCCAGCAGTTCGAGCTCTGGCAATCAGCCCCAGCATTTT. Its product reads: CASSSSSGNQPQHF.